This TCR beta chain was identified in a study of PD-L1 blockade in urothelial cancer. As to time point: peripheral blood 6 weeks after treatment start. Here immunoSEQ multiplex PCR was the method, and the copy in TCRdb shows in-frame clones only, minus some. The profile covers some 120,000 clones, with roughly 90% appearing a single time and under 2% taken by the ten largest. The CDR3 loop spans 12 amino acids. Germline CDR1 and CDR2: MNHNS and SASEGT. The ends were cut back, 0 bases at V and 5 bases at J, with 3 bases in the middle. The TCR was taken from a man aged 60 to 69 with urothelial cancer. The sample here was PBMCs, taken around atezolizumab (anti-PD-L1) treatment. The chain employs TRBV6-1 and TRBJ2-3, with D unclear. This CDR3 is CASSEALDTQYF. The CDR3 coding sequence is TGTGCCAGCAGTGAAGCCCTAGATACGCAGTATTTT.